A single sample gave rise to the 32 T cell receptor beta chains below, sequenced in a study of T cell responses to AZD1222 COVID-19 vaccine. Repertoires were generated with immunoSEQ multiplex PCR, while TCRdb's copy carries only in-frame clones and drops some. The sample holds 150,000 to 180,000 clones, 80% to 90% seen once. The input for sequencing was peripheral blood, taken on day 0 of MenACWY control vaccination. The receptor source for this set is an adult in good health.

This rearrangement joins TRBV7-9 to TRBJ2-7; no reliable D call. V dropped 5 bases and J dropped 4 bases, with 9 bases sitting between them. The CDR3 loop spans 12 amino acids. Germline loops: CDR1 SEHNR, CDR2 FQNEAQ (reference sequence). The CDR3, as DNA: TGTGCCAGCAGCCTAACCAGTTACGAGCAGTACGTC. Translated: CASSLTSYEQYV.

The chain couples TRBV24-1 to TRBJ1-2, with 9 bases fitting TRBD1. CDR3 length: 16 amino acids. Germline CDR1 reads KGHDR; CDR2 reads SFDVKD. The V and J ends lost 6 bases and 0 bases, in that order; junction bases with no gene match: 7. The CDR3 loop reads CATSLTGGPTNYGYTF. The CDR3 DNA reads as TGTGCCACCAGTTTGACAGGGGGTCCCACTAACTATGGCTACACCTTC.

The J gene is TRBJ1-5, the V gene TRBV6-2 or TRBV6-3; D is undetermined. Germline V gene data show CDR1 as MNHEY and CDR2 as SVGEGT. V was pared by 3 bases and J by 3 bases, with 15 bases between. The CDR3 spans 16 residues. CDR3: CASSYGVLAYNQPQHF. In DNA form, the CDR3 reads TGTGCCAGCAGTTATGGGGTTTTGGCCTACAATCAGCCCCAGCATTTT.

This clone has more than one count but fewer than ten. The chain has TRBV24-1 and TRBJ2-1; D is ambiguous. Germline CDR1 reads KGHDR; CDR2 reads SFDVKD. Between the trimmed V and J ends, which lost 3 bases and 0 bases, there was a span of 14 bases. This CDR3 contains 17 residues. CDR3 sequence reads: CATSDPDPPNSYNEQFF. In nucleotides, the CDR3 is TGTGCCACCAGTGATCCGGACCCGCCAAACTCCTACAATGAGCAGTTCTTC.

V and J are TRBV6-2 or TRBV6-3 and TRBJ2-7, with D unclear. Per germline, CDR1 MNHEY and CDR2 SVGEGT. The CDR3 contains 15 residues. V lost 2 bases to trimming and J lost 3 bases, with 14 bases between them. The CDR3 loop reads CASSYLDLLSYEQYF. For the CDR3, the DNA is TGTGCCAGCAGTTACCTGGACCTTCTAAGCTACGAGCAGTACTTC.

The gene calls are TRBV10-3 and TRBJ2-2; 8 nucleotides align to TRBD1. With 10 bases clipped from V and 6 bases from J, the junction kept 10 bases outside the gene matches. CDR3 length: 14 residues. Germline CDR1 and CDR2: ENHRY and SYGVKD. CDR3 protein: CATTKTGVPGELFF. The CDR3 DNA follows: TGTGCCACCACTAAGACAGGGGTGCCCGGGGAGCTGTTTTTT.

The gene calls are TRBV28 and TRBJ2-7; 9 bases map to TRBD1. Losses at the gene ends were 6 bases for V and 7 bases for J; bases not matched to a gene: 10. Germline V gene sequence: CDR1 MDHEN, CDR2 SYDVKM. This CDR3 is built from 14 residues. The CDR3 is CASSPRDRVDEQYV. The CDR3 DNA reads as TGTGCCAGCAGCCCCCGGGACAGGGTAGATGAGCAGTACGTC.

The V gene is TRBV5-1, the J gene TRBJ2-3, with a weak D call TRBD1 (6 bases). Per the germline V gene, CDR1 is SGHRS and CDR2 is YFSETQ. V was pared by 2 bases and J by 2 bases, with 9 bases between. The CDR3 totals 14 residues. This CDR3 reads CASSFGQTTDTQYF. CDR3 DNA sequence: TGCGCCAGCAGCTTCGGACAGACCACAGATACGCAGTATTTT.

The V and J genes are TRBV6-4 and TRBJ2-3, with a tentative D call TRBD1 (6 bases). Per germline, CDR1 MRHNA and CDR2 SNTAGT. The V end lost 3 bases, the J end lost 5 bases, and 15 bases lay between the germline ends. CDR3 length: 15 amino acids. The CDR3 loop reads CASSEAGTRRDTQYF. The CDR3 DNA is TGTGCCAGCAGTGAGGCAGGGACAAGGCGAGATACGCAGTATTTT.

This sequence joins TRBV27 and TRBJ2-2; D gene uncertain. The length of the CDR3 is 13 residues. Trimming cost V 6 bases and J 3 bases, with 8 bases left between them. CDR1 is MNHEY, CDR2 SMNVEV, per germline (reference sequence). DNA of the CDR3: TGTGCCAGCAGGCTCTCTTACACCGGGGAGCTGTTTTTT. This sequence encodes CASRLSYTGELFF.

This chain connects TRBV7-2 to TRBJ1-3, with D possibly matching TRBD1 (6 bases). V lost 5 bases to trimming and J lost 2 bases, with 10 bases between them. The CDR3 loop spans 14 amino acids. Germline-derived CDR1 and CDR2 are SGHTA and FQGNSA. The CDR3 DNA follows: TGTGCCAGCAGCCCGCACAGGGCTGGAAACACCATATATTTT. It yields the protein CASSPHRAGNTIYF.

This clone has a single count. This chain links TRBV3-1 (or the pseudogene TRBV3-2) with TRBJ2-4; D is unclear. Germline V gene sequence: CDR1 LGHDT, CDR2 YNNKEL (reference sequence). CDR3 length equals 15 residues. V was cut by 3 bases and J by 0 bases, with 9 bases left in between. CDR3 coding DNA: TGTGCCAGCAGCCAGATTGCTGTAGCCAAAAACATTCAGTACTTC. This encodes CASSQIAVAKNIQYF.

This clone showed up just once. The chain carries TRBV12-3 or TRBV12-4 and TRBJ1-2; D is unclear. This CDR3 has 13 residues. The V end was cut by 1 base, the J end by 0 bases, with 3 bases between. This CDR3 is CASSLGSNYGYTF. For the CDR3, the DNA is TGTGCCAGCAGTTTAGGTTCTAACTATGGCTACACCTTC.

The chain couples TRBV28 to TRBJ1-4; no clear D gene. Germline V lookup: CDR1 MDHEN, CDR2 SYDVKM. CDR3 length equals 13 residues. With 2 bases removed from V and 8 bases from J, the gap between germline ends came to 9 bases. The CDR3 region is CASSLNLGEKLFF. CDR3 DNA sequence: TGTGCCAGCAGTTTAAACCTAGGGGAAAAACTGTTTTTT.

Points on this clone: This specimen includes other DNA sequences encoding the same CDR3. This sequence joins TRBV20-1 and TRBJ2-7, with D maybe TRBD2 (5 bases). The CDR3 spans 10 residues. V dropped 5 bases and J dropped 4 bases, with 6 bases sitting between them. Germline V gene sequence: CDR1 DFQATT, CDR2 SNEGSKA (reference sequence). The CDR3 is CSARGYEQYF. The CDR3 nucleotides are TGCAGTGCTCGGGGTTACGAGCAGTACTTC.

The chain combines TRBV7-9 with TRBJ2-3, with TRBD2 matching over 7 bases. The CDR3 covers 17 residues. Germline CDR1 SEHNR, CDR2 FQNEAQ (reference sequence). V lost 3 bases, J lost 2 bases, and 11 bases stayed unmatched. The CDR3 spells CASSLAGRAGVTDTQYF. The CDR3 nucleotides are TGTGCCAGCAGCTTGGCTGGTAGGGCGGGGGTCACAGATACGCAGTATTTT.

The chain carries TRBV12-5 and TRBJ2-1; 9 nucleotides align to TRBD2. Germline CDR1 LGHNT, CDR2 FRNRAP. Losses at the gene ends were 6 bases for V and 2 bases for J; bases not matched to a gene: 11. The CDR3 totals 17 residues. The CDR3 sequence is CASGPIKAGGPYNEQFF. CDR3 bases: TGTGCTAGTGGCCCAATCAAAGCGGGAGGCCCCTACAATGAGCAGTTCTTC. Complete variable domain (other parts from reference TRBV12-5 and TRBJ2-1): DARVTQTPRHKVTEMGQEVTMRCQPILGHNTVFWYRQTMMQGLELLAYFRNRAPLDDSGMPKDRFSAEMPDATLATLKIQPSEPRDSAVYFCASGPIKAGGPYNEQFFGPGTRLTVL.

V is TRBV9 and J is TRBJ2-3; 7 bases agree with TRBD2. CDR1 SGDLS and CDR2 YYNGEE come from the germline V gene. The CDR3 length is 17 residues. Trimming at V came to 3 bases and at J to 6 bases, leaving 16 bases not matched to a gene. CDR3 sequence reads: CASSARRESGDEDTQYF. The CDR3 coding sequence is TGTGCCAGCAGCGCGAGGCGGGAGTCCGGAGATGAGGATACGCAGTATTTT.

This chain connects TRBV7-2 to TRBJ2-4; no clear D gene. Trimming pared 8 bases from V and 1 base from J, leaving 12 bases between. The CDR3 spans 14 residues. Germline-derived CDR1 and CDR2 are SGHTA and FQGNSA. The CDR3 DNA is TGTGCCAGCTGCGACGGTTGGGCCAAAAACATTCAGTACTTC. This translates into CASCDGWAKNIQYF.

V usage is TRBV7-2 and J usage is TRBJ2-3; TRBD1 aligns across 9 bases. V shed 4 bases and J 0 bases; nucleotides not matched to a gene: 11. This CDR3 comprises 18 residues. Looked up from germline, CDR1 is SGHTA and CDR2 is FQGNSA. The CDR3 spells CASSSKPAGTGSTDTQYF. In DNA form, the CDR3 reads TGTGCCAGCAGCTCAAAACCAGCCGGGACAGGGAGCACAGATACGCAGTATTTT.

J is TRBJ2-1 and V is TRBV12-3 or TRBV12-4; D uncertain. The germline V and J ends were trimmed by 0 bases and 9 bases, with 9 bases remaining between them. This CDR3 is 13 amino acids long. CDR3 sequence: CASSLAPVGEQFF. As DNA, the CDR3 is TGTGCCAGCAGTTTAGCACCGGTTGGTGAGCAGTTCTTC.

The chain is built from TRBV3-1 (or the pseudogene TRBV3-2) and TRBJ2-6; D remains ambiguous. CDR1 LGHDT and CDR2 YNNKEL come from the germline V gene (reference sequence). V was shortened by 0 bases and J by 4 bases, with 10 bases between the two germline ends. This CDR3 region has 16 residues. CDR3 loop: CASSQDLNRGANVLTF. The CDR3 DNA follows: TGTGCCAGCAGCCAAGATCTAAATAGAGGGGCCAACGTCCTGACTTTC.

The gene calls are TRBV11-2 and TRBJ2-1; no firm D call. Germline loops: CDR1 SGHAT, CDR2 FQNNGV. The CDR3 has 13 amino acids. V dropped 2 bases and J dropped 8 bases, with 10 bases sitting between them. The CDR3 reads CASSLSLGYEQFF. CDR3 bases: TGTGCCAGCAGCTTATCTCTAGGCTATGAGCAGTTCTTC.

This chain links TRBV2 with TRBJ2-1; D is undetermined. Germline V gene lookup returns CDR1 SNHLY and CDR2 FYNNEI. The germline V and J ends were trimmed by 1 base and 1 base, with 8 bases remaining between them. The CDR3 length is 15 residues. The CDR3 DNA follows: TGTGCCAGCAGTGAAGGGGTAGCTTCCTACAATGAGCAGTTCTTC. This gives the protein CASSEGVASYNEQFF. The full variable domain, its missing parts supplied by reference TRBV2 and TRBJ2-1, is EPEVTQTPSHQVTQMGQEVILRCVPISNHLYFYWYRQILGQKVEFLVSFYNNEISEKSEIFDDQFSVERPDGSNFTLKIRSTKLEDSAMYFCASSEGVASYNEQFFGPGTRLTVL.

This chain links TRBV5-1 with TRBJ1-6, with D hard to call. Germline V gives CDR1 SGHRS, CDR2 YFSETQ. Trimming removed 4 bases from V and 5 bases from J, with 7 bases in between. The CDR3 has 13 residues. This CDR3 reads CASSPLNNSPLHF. CDR3 in DNA: TGCGCCAGCAGCCCGCTTAATAATTCACCCCTCCACTTT.

The chain has TRBV7-9 and TRBJ1-3; D unresolved. The CDR3 runs 15 residues. Trimming removed 0 bases from V and 0 bases from J, with 6 bases in between. Germline V CDR1 and CDR2: SEHNR, FQNEAQ (reference sequence). DNA for the CDR3: TGTGCCAGCAGCTTAGCGGCGGGCTCTGGAAACACCATATATTTT. Its translation is CASSLAAGSGNTIYF.

The chain joins TRBV11-2 to TRBJ1-2, with D hard to call. V gave up 5 bases and J gave up 0 bases, with 7 bases separating them. The CDR3 length is 13 residues. Germline loops: CDR1 SGHAT, CDR2 FQNNGV. The CDR3 DNA reads TGTGCCAGCAGCCAAGATGCTAACTATGGCTACACCTTC. It codes for CASSQDANYGYTF.

In regard to this clone: Additional DNA sequences in this sample encode the identical CDR3. The V gene is TRBV6-2 or TRBV6-3, the J gene TRBJ2-1; 8 positions match TRBD2. The CDR3 is 16 amino acids. With 2 bases clipped from V and 2 bases from J, the junction kept 5 bases outside the gene matches. CDR1 is MNHEY, CDR2 SVGEGT, per germline. CDR3 region: CASSYETGGPYNEQFF. The CDR3, as DNA: TGTGCCAGCAGTTACGAGACGGGAGGGCCCTACAATGAGCAGTTCTTC.

The chain recombines TRBV5-1 with TRBJ1-2, with 7 bases identical to TRBD1. Germline V gene lookup returns CDR1 SGHRS and CDR2 YFSETQ. With V trimmed by 0 bases and J by 4 bases, 3 bases remained unmatched. The CDR3 sequence is 14 residues long. The CDR3 nucleotides read TGCGCCAGCAGCTTGGGGCAGGGGGGCTATGGCTACACCTTC. Protein: CASSLGQGGYGYTF.

The chain employs TRBV5-1 and TRBJ1-3; D is undetermined. Trimming took 1 base from V and 4 from J, leaving 9 bases between them. The CDR3 is 14 amino acids. Germline V gene lookup returns CDR1 SGHRS and CDR2 YFSETQ. CDR3 region: CASSLPGTGNTIYF. The CDR3 region has the DNA TGCGCCAGCAGCTTGCCTGGTACCGGAAACACCATATATTTT.

This chain connects TRBV3-1 (or the pseudogene TRBV3-2) to TRBJ2-1, with D unresolved. With 5 bases removed from V and 9 bases from J, the gap between germline ends came to 11 bases. This CDR3 is 12 amino acids long. The germline CDR1 and CDR2 sequences are LGHDT and YNNKEL (reference sequence). The CDR3: CASSWTSSEQFF. The CDR3 DNA reads as TGTGCCAGCAGCTGGACGTCGAGTGAGCAGTTCTTC.

The chain joins TRBV7-9 to TRBJ2-7, with 7 bases matching TRBD1. Unmatched junction bases numbered 11, after V lost 4 bases and J lost 2 bases. CDR3 length: 16 amino acids. CDR1 is SEHNR, CDR2 FQNEAQ, per germline (reference sequence). The CDR3 spells CASSSGGRGSTYEQYV. The CDR3 nucleotides read TGTGCCAGCAGCTCAGGCGGCAGGGGGTCGACCTACGAGCAGTACGTC.